The rows below give T cell receptor beta chains drawn from one sample of a study of long-term antiretroviral therapy in people with HIV. The assay was immunoSEQ multiplex PCR, and TCRdb's table has in-frame clones only and misses some. The sample lists about 41,000 clones; less than 95% were seen once. The sequences come from unsorted PBMCs, collected 9 to 9.5 years after starting antiretroviral therapy. The receptors come from a man aged 30-40 years with HIV. CDR3s leave out the opening cysteine and the closing phenylalanine or tryptophan. Each record gives: CDR3 protein, clone size, V gene. Rows may omit the clone size; those that give it use once, few, many or a size class.

ASSMDYEQF | - | TRBV19
ASSFADTEAF | few | TRBV5-4
ASSPRAGAGGYT | - | TRBV7-6
ASSPGDLGRELF | - | TRBV18
ASGGNEQF | - | TRBV7-8
ASSLAWKDTDTQY | - | TRBV7-9
ASSGQGMNTGELF | - | TRBV2
ASSLEAGGYNEQF | - | TRBV5-5
ASRPDRGGYGYT | - | TRBV6-5
ASSSMGTDTQY | - | TRBV11-2
ASSLTGVESPLH | - | TRBV6-5
ASSPNGLEETQY | - | TRBV7-7
ASRGLAGGPRSYEQY | - | TRBV2
ASRPMGALSGSEQF | - | TRBV7-8
ASSPQGVSYEQY | - | TRBV4-2
ASSRRGIANEKLF | - | TRBV11-1
ASSHGLGGTPYEQY | - | TRBV7-9
ASSVGTAQPQH | - | TRBV5-1
ASSHRTGGTDTQY | - | TRBV7-3
ASSSGLGLNYGYT | once | TRBV7-2
ASSLGGATEAF | - | TRBV5-1
ASSQQGGQANQPQH | - | TRBV4-2
AWSVSSASGQETQY | - | TRBV30
ASSAGPYNSPLH | - | TRBV6-1
ASSVGQGQETQY | - | TRBV9
ASSEVRRFGMQLF | - | TRBV2
ASSLVWPPRTNEKLF | - | TRBV5-1
ASSLDWGNEQF | - | TRBV7-9
ASSLAQQGSYNEQF | - | TRBV11-2
ASSYLDSLYEQY | - | TRBV6-5
ASSLQKNSPLH | - | TRBV6-5
ASSLVKGGSYNEQF | - | TRBV11-2
ASSVDPGQPQH | - | TRBV9
ASSPTLLLNTEAF | - | TRBV7-9
ASSLFIAGGQETQY | - | TRBV5-1
AISRQGGTLNTEAF | - | TRBV10-3
ASSGGQGRIQPQH | - | TRBV2
ASSGTVPNYGYT | - | TRBV11-2
ASSQDWMGTTEAF | - | TRBV4-2
ATSARSSTDTQY | - | TRBV7-9
ASSFRAGAGGYT | - | TRBV5-6